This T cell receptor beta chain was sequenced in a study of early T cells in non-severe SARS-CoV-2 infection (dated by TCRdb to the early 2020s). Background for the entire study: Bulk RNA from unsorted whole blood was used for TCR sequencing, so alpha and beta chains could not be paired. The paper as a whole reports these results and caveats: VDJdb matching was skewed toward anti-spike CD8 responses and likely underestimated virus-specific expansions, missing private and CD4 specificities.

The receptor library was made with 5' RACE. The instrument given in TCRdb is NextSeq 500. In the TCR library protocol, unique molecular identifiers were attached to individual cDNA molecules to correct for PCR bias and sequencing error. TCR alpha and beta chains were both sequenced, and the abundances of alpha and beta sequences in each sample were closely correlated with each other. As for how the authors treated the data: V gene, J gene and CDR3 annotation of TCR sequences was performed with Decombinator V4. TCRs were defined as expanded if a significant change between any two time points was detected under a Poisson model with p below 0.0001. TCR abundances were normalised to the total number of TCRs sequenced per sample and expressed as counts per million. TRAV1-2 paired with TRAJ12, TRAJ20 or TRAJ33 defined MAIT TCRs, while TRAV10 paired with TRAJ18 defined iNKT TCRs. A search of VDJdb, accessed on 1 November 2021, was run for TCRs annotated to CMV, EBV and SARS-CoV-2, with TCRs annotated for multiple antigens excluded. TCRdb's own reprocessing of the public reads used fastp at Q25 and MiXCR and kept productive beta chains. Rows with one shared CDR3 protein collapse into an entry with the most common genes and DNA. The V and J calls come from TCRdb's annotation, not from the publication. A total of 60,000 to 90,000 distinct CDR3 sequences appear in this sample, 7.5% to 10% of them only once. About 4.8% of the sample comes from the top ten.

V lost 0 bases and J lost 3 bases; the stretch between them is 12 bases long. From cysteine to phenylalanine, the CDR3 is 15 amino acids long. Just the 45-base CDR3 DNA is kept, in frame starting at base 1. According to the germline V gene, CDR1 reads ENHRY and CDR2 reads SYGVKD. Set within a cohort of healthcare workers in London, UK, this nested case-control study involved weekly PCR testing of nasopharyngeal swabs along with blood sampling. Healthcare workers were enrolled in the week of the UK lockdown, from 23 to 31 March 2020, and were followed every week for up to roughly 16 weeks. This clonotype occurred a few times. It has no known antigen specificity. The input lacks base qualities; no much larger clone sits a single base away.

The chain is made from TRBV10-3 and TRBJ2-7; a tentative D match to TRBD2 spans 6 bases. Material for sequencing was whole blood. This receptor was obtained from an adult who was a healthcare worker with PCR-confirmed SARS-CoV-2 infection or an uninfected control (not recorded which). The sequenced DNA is TGTGCCATCAGTGAGTCAAGGAGGGTTAACTACGAGCAGTACTTC. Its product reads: CAISESRRVNYEQYF.